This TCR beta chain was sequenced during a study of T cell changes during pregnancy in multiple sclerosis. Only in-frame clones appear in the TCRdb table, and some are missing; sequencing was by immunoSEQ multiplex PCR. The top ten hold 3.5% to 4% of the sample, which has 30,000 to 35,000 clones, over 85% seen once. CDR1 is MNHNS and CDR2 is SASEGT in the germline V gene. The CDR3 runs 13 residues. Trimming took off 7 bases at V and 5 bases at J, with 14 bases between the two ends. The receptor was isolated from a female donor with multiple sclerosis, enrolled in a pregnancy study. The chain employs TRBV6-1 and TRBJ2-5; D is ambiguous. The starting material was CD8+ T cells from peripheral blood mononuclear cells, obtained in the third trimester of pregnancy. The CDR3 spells CASNEPRRETQYF. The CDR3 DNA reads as TGTGCCAGCAACGAGCCCCGGCGGGAGACCCAGTACTTC.